This TCR beta chain was observed in a study of blood T cells in healthy people across ages. The study's findings and limits: Calculation of diversity from one million T cells yielded estimates considered to be underestimates. Age showed a roughly linear inverse relationship with TCR beta diversity per million T cells.

V lost 5 bases and J 7 bases, leaving 15 bases between the germline ends. The CDR3 consists of 13 residues. Sample-barcoded 5' priming and a J-beta primer mix drove a second PCR of roughly 7 to 11 cycles. TCRdb reprocessed the 5' RACE reads via MiXCR and lists one record per CDR3 protein. The repertoire holds about 1.4 million distinct CDR3 sequences, approximately 59% seen once, with 6.5% to 8% in the top ten. In this sample, this clonotype turned up once. Its antigen is currently unknown. The sample taken for sequencing was blood. The origin of this receptor is a man between 18 and 35 years old in good health. V is TRBV12-3 or TRBV12-4 and J is TRBJ2-7; unclear D gene. The DNA for the CDR3 is TGTGCCAGCAGTGTAGACCATAGAGGTGAGCAGTACTTC. Translated, it gives CASSVDHRGEQYF.